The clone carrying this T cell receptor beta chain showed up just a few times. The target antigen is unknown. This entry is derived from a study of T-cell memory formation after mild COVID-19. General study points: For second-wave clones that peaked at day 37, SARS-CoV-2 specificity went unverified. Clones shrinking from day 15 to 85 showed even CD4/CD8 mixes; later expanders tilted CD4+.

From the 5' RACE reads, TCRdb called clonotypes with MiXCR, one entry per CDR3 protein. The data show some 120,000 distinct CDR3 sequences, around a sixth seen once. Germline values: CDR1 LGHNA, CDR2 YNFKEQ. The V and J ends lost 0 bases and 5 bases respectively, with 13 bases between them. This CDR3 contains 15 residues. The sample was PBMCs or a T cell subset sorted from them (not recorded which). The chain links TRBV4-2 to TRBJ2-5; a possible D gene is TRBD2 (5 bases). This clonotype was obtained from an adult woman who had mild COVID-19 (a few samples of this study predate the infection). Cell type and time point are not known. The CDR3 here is CASSQDREGLETQYF. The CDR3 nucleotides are TGTGCCAGCAGCCAAGATCGGGAAGGGCTCGAGACCCAGTACTTC.